This TCR beta chain derives from a study of T cell repertoires in cytomegalovirus infection. Germline CDR1 and CDR2: MNHEY and SVGEGT. This CDR3 has 16 residues. Germline trimming cut 3 bases from V and 0 bases from J; bases unmatched to any gene: 7. Of note for this clonotype: What it binds is unknown.

TCRdb passed the reads through MiXCR, listing each CDR3 protein once. The sample has approximately 470,000 distinct CDR3 sequences; about two fifths are singletons. The clonotype was recovered from a human donor in good health (CMV status not recorded). Some clones in this sample may be carry-over from other donors' samples. This specimen consisted of cultured PBMCs, obtained from culture after CMV antigen stimulation. The genes are TRBV6-2 or TRBV6-3 and TRBJ2-7; 8 positions agree with TRBD2. CDR3 sequence (DNA): TGTGCCAGCAGTTATACCGGACTAGCCAACTCCTACGAGCAGTACTTC. The encoded protein is CASSYTGLANSYEQYF.